The 22 T cell receptor beta chains below all came from one sample that was sequenced in a study of cytomegalovirus exposure and HLA in healthy donors. Primers included in the PCR were 60 Vbeta and 13 Jbeta primers. Clones were sequenced by immunoSEQ multiplex PCR, and TCRdb holds only the in-frame ones, with some missing. This sample's table reports around 110,000 clones. Sequencing was done on a sample of PBMCs. Receptors were obtained from a man between 40 and 49 years old in good health and CMV-seropositive.

V and J are TRBV7-9 and TRBJ2-7; 11 bases are shared with TRBD2. The CDR3 totals 15 residues. Per the germline V gene, CDR1 is SEHNR and CDR2 is FQNEAQ (reference sequence). J gave up 2 bases and V 5 bases, and 5 bases lay outside the gene matches. The CDR3 DNA sequence: TGTGCCAGCAGCCCACGGACTAGCGGGCCCTACGAGCAGTACTTC. This codes for CASSPRTSGPYEQYF.

The CDR3 nucleotides read TGTGCCAGCAGTCAACCAGCAGAGGGTACGGGGGGCTACACCTTC. It yields the protein CASSQPAEGTGGYTF. The chain carries TRBV6-5 and TRBJ1-2; the D is unclear. The CDR3 is 15 residues long. With 5 bases removed from V and 8 bases from J, the gap between germline ends came to 21 bases. Per the germline V gene, CDR1 is MNHEY and CDR2 is SVGAGI.

The V call is TRBV7-9, the J call TRBJ2-4; tentatively, D is TRBD1 (5 bases). The CDR3 loop spans 16 amino acids. Per the germline V gene, CDR1 is SEHNR and CDR2 is FQNEAQ (reference sequence). The V end was cut by 4 bases, the J end by 0 bases, with 13 bases between. This chain's CDR3 is CASSSVLQVAKNIQYF. The CDR3 region has the DNA TGTGCCAGCAGCTCGGTTTTACAGGTAGCCAAAAACATTCAGTACTTC.

V usage is TRBV7-6 and J usage is TRBJ2-3, with a possible D match to TRBD2 (5 bases). Trimming removed 1 base at V and 3 bases at J, with 11 bases between. This CDR3 has 15 residues. Germline CDR1 reads SGHVS; CDR2 reads FNYEAQ. The DNA of the CDR3 is TGTGCCAGCAGCTTAGGAGGGTTGGGTACAGATACGCAGTATTTT. Its translation is CASSLGGLGTDTQYF.

This chain uses TRBV7-9 with TRBJ1-5; no clear D. The CDR3 has 14 residues. Per germline, CDR1 SEHNR and CDR2 FQNEAQ (reference sequence). With 4 bases removed from V and 2 bases from J, the gap between germline ends came to 9 bases. CDR3 nucleotide sequence: TGTGCCAGCAGCTCAGTCGGGGGCAATCAGCCCCAGCATTTT. It codes for CASSSVGGNQPQHF.

The chain joins TRBV29-1 to TRBJ2-2; 12 bases are shared with TRBD2. This CDR3 contains 16 residues. Germline V gene lookup returns CDR1 SQVTM and CDR2 ANQGSEA. Unmatched junction bases numbered 5, after V lost 6 bases and J lost 0 bases. In DNA, the CDR3 is TGCAGCGTGGGACTAGCGGGTCGCGCGAACACCGGGGAGCTGTTTTTT. This gives the protein CSVGLAGRANTGELFF.

The V gene is TRBV6-5, the J gene TRBJ1-2; D is possibly TRBD1 (5 bases). Germline CDR1 and CDR2: MNHEY and SVGAGI. The CDR3 contains 15 residues. V was shortened by 8 bases and J by 2 bases, with 18 bases between the two germline ends. CDR3 residues: CASVPTETANYGYTF. In DNA form, the CDR3 reads TGTGCCAGCGTACCCACCGAGACAGCGAACTATGGCTACACCTTC.

The rearrangement joins TRBV18 to TRBJ1-2; D gene uncertain. V was trimmed by 4 bases and J by 9 bases, leaving 15 bases between them. This CDR3 is built from 13 residues. From germline, CDR1 is KGHSH and CDR2 LQKENI. CDR3 loop: CASSQLGRRSYTF. Written as DNA, the CDR3 is TGTGCCAGCTCACAATTAGGGAGGAGGAGCTACACCTTC. The variable domain in full, with the rest retrieved from reference TRBV18 and TRBJ1-2, is NAGVMQNPRHLVRRRGQEARLRCSPMKGHSHVYWYRQLPEEGLKFMVYLQKENIIDESGMPKERFSAEFPKEGPSILRIQQVVRGDSAAYFCASSQLGRRSYTFGSGTRLTVV.

The chain recombines TRBV5-1 with TRBJ2-1; the match to TRBD2 covers 7 bases. The V and J ends lost 5 bases and 8 bases, in that order; junction bases with no gene match: 16. The V gene's germline CDR1 is SGHRS and CDR2 YFSETQ. CDR3 size: 16 residues. The DNA for the CDR3 is TGCGCCAGCAGTTTCCAGAGCGGGAAGGTTGGGGATGAGCAGTTCTTC. This codes for CASSFQSGKVGDEQFF.

The rearrangement uses TRBV15 and TRBJ2-7, with 9 bases aligning to TRBD2. In germline, CDR1 is LNHNV, CDR2 YYDKDF (reference sequence). This CDR3 is built from 18 residues. The V gene end was trimmed by 0 bases and the J gene end by 2 bases; junction bases not matched to a gene: 11. CDR3: CATSRERILAGSPYEQYF. DNA of the CDR3: TGTGCCACCAGCAGAGAACGGATCCTAGCGGGATCCCCCTACGAGCAGTACTTC. Supplemented by reference TRBV15 and TRBJ2-7, the full variable domain reads DAMVIQNPRYQVTQFGKPVTLSCSQTLNHNVMYWYQQKSSQAPKLLFHYYDKDFNNEADTPDNFQSRRPNTSFCFLDIRSPGLGDTAMYLCATSRERILAGSPYEQYFGPGTRLTVT.

The V call is TRBV2, the J call TRBJ2-5, with TRBD1 identical over 9 bases. Per germline, CDR1 SNHLY and CDR2 FYNNEI. This CDR3 contains 15 residues. The V gene end was trimmed by 1 base and the J gene end by 5 bases; junction bases not matched to a gene: 5. The CDR3 coding sequence is TGTGCCAGCAGTGAAGGTGGGACAGGGTTGGAGACCCAGTACTTC. Its translation: CASSEGGTGLETQYF. The full variable domain, with the rest looked up from reference TRBV2 and TRBJ2-5, is EPEVTQTPSHQVTQMGQEVILRCVPISNHLYFYWYRQILGQKVEFLVSFYNNEISEKSEIFDDQFSVERPDGSNFTLKIRSTKLEDSAMYFCASSEGGTGLETQYFGPGTRLLVL.

V is TRBV7-9 and J is TRBJ1-2, with D maybe TRBD1 (6 bases). The CDR3 is 14 residues long. V lost 8 bases and J 7 bases, leaving 20 bases between the germline ends. CDR1 SEHNR and CDR2 FQNEAQ come from the germline V gene (reference sequence). CDR3 nucleotide sequence: TGTGCCAGCGTCCGAGGGGGGGACCAGGGTGGCTACACCTTC. Translation gives CASVRGGDQGGYTF.

The V call is TRBV7-2, the J call TRBJ2-7, with D perhaps matching TRBD1 (5 bases). The ends were cut back, 5 bases at V and 6 bases at J, with 17 bases in the middle. The germline gives CDR1 SGHTA, CDR2 FQGNSA. There are 14 residues in the CDR3. CDR3 DNA sequence: TGTGCCAGCAGCCCCCGCAGGGTCGGTCGCGAGCAGTACTTC. Protein product: CASSPRRVGREQYF.

The rearrangement links TRBV27 to TRBJ2-2, with D tentatively TRBD1 (6 bases). From germline, CDR1 is MNHEY and CDR2 SMNVEV (reference sequence). The CDR3 extends over 12 amino acids. V lost 6 bases and J 7 bases, leaving 9 bases between the germline ends. CDR3 coding DNA: TGTGCCAGCAGACAGGGTAACGGGGAGCTGTTTTTT. Its protein is CASRQGNGELFF.

The V call is TRBV7-9, the J call TRBJ2-3, with 9 bases identical to TRBD2. The CDR3 length is 16 residues. Germline-derived CDR1 and CDR2 are SEHNR and FQNEAQ (reference sequence). Trimming cost V 2 bases and J 2 bases; bases outside gene matches: 5. The chain's CDR3 is CASSLFGGRVTDTQYF. CDR3 nucleotides: TGTGCCAGCAGCTTATTTGGCGGGAGGGTCACAGATACGCAGTATTTT.

V usage is TRBV5-1 and J usage is TRBJ1-1; 7 nucleotides match TRBD1. The CDR3 runs to 14 residues. After removal of 4 bases from V and 0 bases from J, the junction contained 3 bases not matched to a gene. CDR1 is SGHRS, CDR2 YFSETQ, per germline. CDR3 residues: CASSMGQMNTEAFF. DNA of the CDR3: TGCGCCAGCAGCATGGGACAGATGAACACTGAAGCTTTCTTT.

CDR3 amino acids: CTSSQGCLWATANALYGYTF. The DNA for the CDR3 is TGCACCAGCAGCCAAGGGTGTCTATGGGCGACAGCAAATGCTCTATATGGCTACACCTTC. The V call is TRBV1, the J call TRBJ1-2; TRBD1, the table's D call, lacks a check against the DNA. TRBV1 is a pseudogene locus. The CDR3 has 20 amino acids.

The rearrangement joins TRBV14 to TRBJ2-1, with 11 bases matching TRBD2. V shed 4 bases and J 6 bases; nucleotides not matched to a gene: 8. CDR3 length: 16 residues. Germline V lookup: CDR1 SGHDN, CDR2 FVKESK. CDR3 DNA sequence: TGTGCCAGCAGCCTGCAGGGCGGACTAGCGGGCAATGAGCAGTTCTTC. Translated: CASSLQGGLAGNEQFF.

The chain employs TRBV4-3 and TRBJ2-2; perhaps TRBD1 as D (6 bases). With 0 bases removed from V and 4 bases from J, the gap between germline ends came to 12 bases. The germline V gene has CDR1 LGHNA and CDR2 YSLEER. CDR3 size: 16 residues. This CDR3 reads CASSQDTPGVTGELFF. The CDR3, as DNA: TGCGCCAGCAGCCAAGATACCCCAGGGGTCACCGGGGAGCTGTTTTTT.

The chain combines TRBV12-5 with TRBJ2-1; 7 nucleotides agree with TRBD2. The CDR3 totals 14 residues. V lost 11 bases to trimming and J lost 5 bases; unmatched junction nucleotides: 12. Germline V CDR1 and CDR2: LGHNT, FRNRAP. The CDR3 nucleotides read TGTGCTCCTAATGGGGGGGAATCAAACAATGAGCAGTTCTTC. It specifies CAPNGGESNNEQFF.

The chain couples TRBV4-2 to TRBJ2-7, with D uncertain. Germline V CDR1 and CDR2: LGHNA, YNFKEQ. Trimming shortened V by 1 base and J by 4 bases, and 5 bases separated the two germline ends. This CDR3 spans 12 amino acids. CDR3 residues: CASSQGAYEQYF. DNA of the CDR3: TGTGCCAGCAGCCAAGGAGCTTACGAGCAGTACTTC.

The V gene is TRBV27, the J gene TRBJ2-3; maybe TRBD2 (5 bases). The CDR3 runs 15 residues. The germline V gene encodes CDR1 MNHEY and CDR2 SMNVEV (reference sequence). V was shortened by 3 bases and J by 0 bases, with 10 bases between the two germline ends. The CDR3 DNA reads as TGTGCCAGCAGTTTCGGAGGAGTCAGCACAGATACGCAGTATTTT. This codes for CASSFGGVSTDTQYF.